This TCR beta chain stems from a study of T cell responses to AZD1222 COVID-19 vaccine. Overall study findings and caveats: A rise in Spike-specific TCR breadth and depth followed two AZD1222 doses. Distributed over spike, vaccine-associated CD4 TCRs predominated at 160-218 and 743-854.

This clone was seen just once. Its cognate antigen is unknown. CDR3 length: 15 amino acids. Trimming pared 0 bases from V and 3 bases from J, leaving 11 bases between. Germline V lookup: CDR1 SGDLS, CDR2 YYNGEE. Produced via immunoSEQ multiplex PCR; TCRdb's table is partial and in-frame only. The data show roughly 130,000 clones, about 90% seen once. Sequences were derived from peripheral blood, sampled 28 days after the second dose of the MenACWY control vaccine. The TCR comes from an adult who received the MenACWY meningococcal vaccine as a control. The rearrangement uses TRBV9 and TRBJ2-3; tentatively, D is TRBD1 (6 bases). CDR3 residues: CASSVGGQGTDTQYF. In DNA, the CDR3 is TGTGCCAGCAGCGTAGGGGGGCAGGGTACAGATACGCAGTATTTT.